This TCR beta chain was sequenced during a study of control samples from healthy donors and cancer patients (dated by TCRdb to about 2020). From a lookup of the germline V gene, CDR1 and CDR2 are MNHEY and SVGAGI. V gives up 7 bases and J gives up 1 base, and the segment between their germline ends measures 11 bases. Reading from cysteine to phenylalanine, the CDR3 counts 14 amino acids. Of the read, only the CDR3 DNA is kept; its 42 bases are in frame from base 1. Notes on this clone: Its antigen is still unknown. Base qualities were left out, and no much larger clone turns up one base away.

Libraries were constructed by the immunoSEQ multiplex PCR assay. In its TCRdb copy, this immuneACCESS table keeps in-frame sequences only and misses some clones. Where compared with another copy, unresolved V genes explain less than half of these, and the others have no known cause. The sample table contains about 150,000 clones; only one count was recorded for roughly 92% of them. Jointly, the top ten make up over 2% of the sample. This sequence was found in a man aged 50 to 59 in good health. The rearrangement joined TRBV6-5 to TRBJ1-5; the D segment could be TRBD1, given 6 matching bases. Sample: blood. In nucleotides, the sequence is TGTGCCAGCACCGAACAGGGAAGCAATCAGCCCCAGCATTTT. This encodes CASTEQGSNQPQHF.